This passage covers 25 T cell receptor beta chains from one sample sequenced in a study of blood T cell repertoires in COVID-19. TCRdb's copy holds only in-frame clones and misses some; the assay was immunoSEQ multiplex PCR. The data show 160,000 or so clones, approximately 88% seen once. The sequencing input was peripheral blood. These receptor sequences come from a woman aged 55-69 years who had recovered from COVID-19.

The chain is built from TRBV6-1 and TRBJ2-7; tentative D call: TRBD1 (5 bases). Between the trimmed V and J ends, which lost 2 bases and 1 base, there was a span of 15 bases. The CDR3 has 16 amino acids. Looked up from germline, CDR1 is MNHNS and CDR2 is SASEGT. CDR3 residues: CASSEPGMFGSYEQYF. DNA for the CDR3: TGTGCCAGCAGTGAACCAGGGATGTTCGGGTCCTACGAGCAGTACTTC.

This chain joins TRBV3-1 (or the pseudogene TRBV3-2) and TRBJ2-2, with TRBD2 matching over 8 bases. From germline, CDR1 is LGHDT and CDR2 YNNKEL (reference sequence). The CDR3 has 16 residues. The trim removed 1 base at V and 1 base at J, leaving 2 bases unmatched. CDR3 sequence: CASSQGLAGNTGELFF. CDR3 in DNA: TGTGCCAGCAGCCAAGGGCTAGCGGGGAACACCGGGGAGCTGTTTTTT.

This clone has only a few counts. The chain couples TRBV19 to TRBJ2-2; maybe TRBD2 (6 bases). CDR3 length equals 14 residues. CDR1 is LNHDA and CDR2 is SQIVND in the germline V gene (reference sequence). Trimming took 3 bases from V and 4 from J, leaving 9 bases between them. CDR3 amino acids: CASSIVGGTGELFF. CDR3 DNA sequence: TGTGCCAGTAGTATCGTGGGGGGCACCGGGGAGCTGTTTTTT.

CDR3 bases: TGTGCCACCAGCAGGGCCGGGACAGGCCTGTCTAATGAAAAACTGTTTTTT. The encoded protein is CATSRAGTGLSNEKLFF. V usage is TRBV15 and J usage is TRBJ1-4; TRBD1 agrees at 8 bases. V was clipped by 3 bases and J by 3 bases; unmatched bases: 9. The CDR3 runs to 17 residues. Germline V CDR1 and CDR2: LNHNV, YYDKDF (reference sequence).

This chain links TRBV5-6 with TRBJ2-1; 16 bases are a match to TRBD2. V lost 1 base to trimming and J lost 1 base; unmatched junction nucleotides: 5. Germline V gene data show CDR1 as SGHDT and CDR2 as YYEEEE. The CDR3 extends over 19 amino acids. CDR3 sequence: CASSLLGLAGGRSYNEQFF. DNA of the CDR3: TGTGCCAGCAGCTTGTTGGGACTAGCGGGGGGGCGGTCCTACAATGAGCAGTTCTTC.

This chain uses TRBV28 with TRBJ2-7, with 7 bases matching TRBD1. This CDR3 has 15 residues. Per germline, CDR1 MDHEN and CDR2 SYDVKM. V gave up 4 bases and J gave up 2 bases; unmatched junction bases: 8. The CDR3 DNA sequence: TGTGCCAGCAGTTCGGGACAGCCAACCCCCTACGAGCAGTACTTC. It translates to CASSSGQPTPYEQYF.

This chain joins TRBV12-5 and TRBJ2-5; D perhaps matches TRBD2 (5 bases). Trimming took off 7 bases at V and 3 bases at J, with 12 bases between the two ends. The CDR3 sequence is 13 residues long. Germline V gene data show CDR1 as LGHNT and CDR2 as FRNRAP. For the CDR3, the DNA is TGTGCTAGTGCCATCCGGGGAGAAGAGACCCAGTACTTC. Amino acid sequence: CASAIRGEETQYF.

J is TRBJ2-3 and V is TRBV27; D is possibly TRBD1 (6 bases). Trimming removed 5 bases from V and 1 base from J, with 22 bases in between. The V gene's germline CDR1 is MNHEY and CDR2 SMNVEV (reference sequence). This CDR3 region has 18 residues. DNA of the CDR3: TGTGCCAGCAGTGTCCATGCCAGGGGTTCGGAGGGCACAGATACGCAGTATTTT. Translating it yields CASSVHARGSEGTDTQYF.

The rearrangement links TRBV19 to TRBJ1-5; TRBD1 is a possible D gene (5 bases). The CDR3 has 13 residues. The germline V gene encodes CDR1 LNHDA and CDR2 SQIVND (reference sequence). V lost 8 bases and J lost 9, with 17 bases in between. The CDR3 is CASSGIGPLPQHF. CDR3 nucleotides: TGTGCCAGTTCAGGGATCGGGCCACTGCCCCAGCATTTT.

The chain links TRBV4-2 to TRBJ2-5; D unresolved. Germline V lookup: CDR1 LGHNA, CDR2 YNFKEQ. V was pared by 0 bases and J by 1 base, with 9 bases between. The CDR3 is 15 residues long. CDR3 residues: CASSQDILIQETQYF. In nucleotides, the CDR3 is TGTGCCAGCAGCCAAGATATACTCATCCAAGAGACCCAGTACTTC.

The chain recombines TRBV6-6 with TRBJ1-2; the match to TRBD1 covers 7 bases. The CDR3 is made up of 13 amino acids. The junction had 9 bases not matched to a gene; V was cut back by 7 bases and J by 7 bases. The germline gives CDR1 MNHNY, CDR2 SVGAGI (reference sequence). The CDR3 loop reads CASTRQGGGGYTF. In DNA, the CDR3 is TGTGCCAGCACACGCCAGGGGGGCGGTGGCTACACCTTC.

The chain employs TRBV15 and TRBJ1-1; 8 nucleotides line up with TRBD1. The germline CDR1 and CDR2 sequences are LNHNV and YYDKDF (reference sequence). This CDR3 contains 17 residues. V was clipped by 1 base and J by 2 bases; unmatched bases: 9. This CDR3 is CATSRVRTGKINTEAFF. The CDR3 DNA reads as TGTGCCACCAGCAGAGTGAGGACAGGGAAGATCAACACTGAAGCTTTCTTT.

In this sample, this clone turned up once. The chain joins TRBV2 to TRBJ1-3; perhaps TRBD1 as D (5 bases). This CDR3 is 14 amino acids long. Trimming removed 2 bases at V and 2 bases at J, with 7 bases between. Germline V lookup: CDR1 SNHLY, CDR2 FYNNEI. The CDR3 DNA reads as TGTGCCAGCAGTGAAAGGACAACTGGAAACACCATATATTTT. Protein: CASSERTTGNTIYF.

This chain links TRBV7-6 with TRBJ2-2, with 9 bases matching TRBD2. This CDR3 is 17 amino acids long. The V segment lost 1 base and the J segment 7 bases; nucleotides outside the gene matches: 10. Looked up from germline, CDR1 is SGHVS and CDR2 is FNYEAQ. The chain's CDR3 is CASSLESRGGANGELFF. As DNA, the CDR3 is TGTGCCAGCAGCTTAGAGTCCCGCGGGGGGGCTAACGGGGAGCTGTTTTTT.

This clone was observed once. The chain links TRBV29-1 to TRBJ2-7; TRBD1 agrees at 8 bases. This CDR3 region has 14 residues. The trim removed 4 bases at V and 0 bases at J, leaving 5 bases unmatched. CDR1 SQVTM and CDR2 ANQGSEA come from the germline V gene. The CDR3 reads CSVAQGDGSYEQYF. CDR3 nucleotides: TGCAGCGTTGCACAGGGGGACGGCTCCTACGAGCAGTACTTC.

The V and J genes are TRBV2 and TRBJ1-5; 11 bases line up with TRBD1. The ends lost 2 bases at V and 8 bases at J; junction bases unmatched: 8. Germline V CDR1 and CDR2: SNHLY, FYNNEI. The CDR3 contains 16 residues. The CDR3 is CASSEWGQGVGEPQHF. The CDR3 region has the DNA TGTGCCAGCAGTGAATGGGGACAGGGGGTCGGGGAGCCCCAGCATTTT.

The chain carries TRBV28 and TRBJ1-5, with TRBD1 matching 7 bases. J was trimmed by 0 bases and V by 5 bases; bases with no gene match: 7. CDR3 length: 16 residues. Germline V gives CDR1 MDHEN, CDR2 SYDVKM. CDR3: CASSLGTVYSNQPQHF. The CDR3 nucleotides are TGTGCCAGCAGTCTTGGGACAGTATATAGCAATCAGCCCCAGCATTTT.

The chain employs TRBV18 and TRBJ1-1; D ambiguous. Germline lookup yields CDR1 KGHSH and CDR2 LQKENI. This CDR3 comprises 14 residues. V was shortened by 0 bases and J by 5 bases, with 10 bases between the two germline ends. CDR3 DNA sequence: TGTGCCAGCTCACCACCGTCGCAGGAAACTGAAGCTTTCTTT. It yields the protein CASSPPSQETEAFF.

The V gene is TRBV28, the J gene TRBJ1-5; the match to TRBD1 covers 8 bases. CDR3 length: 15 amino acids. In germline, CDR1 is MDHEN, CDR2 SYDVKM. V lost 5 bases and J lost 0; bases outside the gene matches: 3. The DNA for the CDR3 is TGTGCCAGCAGTCGGGACAGGACTAGCAATCAGCCCCAGCATTTT. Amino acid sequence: CASSRDRTSNQPQHF.

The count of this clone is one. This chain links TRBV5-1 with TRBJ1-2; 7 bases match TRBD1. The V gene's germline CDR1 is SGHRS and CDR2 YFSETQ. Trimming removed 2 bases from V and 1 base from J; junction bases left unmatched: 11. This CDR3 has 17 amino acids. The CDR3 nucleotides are TGCGCCAGCAGCTTAACCCGGGACAGACATAGTAACTATGGCTACACCTTC. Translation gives CASSLTRDRHSNYGYTF.

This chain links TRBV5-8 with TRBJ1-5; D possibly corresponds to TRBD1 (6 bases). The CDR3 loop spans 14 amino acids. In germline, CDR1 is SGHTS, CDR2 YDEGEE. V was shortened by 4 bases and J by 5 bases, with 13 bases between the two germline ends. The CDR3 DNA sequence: TGTGCCAGCAGCGGAGGCAGGGGCGATCAGCCCCAGCATTTT. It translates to CASSGGRGDQPQHF.

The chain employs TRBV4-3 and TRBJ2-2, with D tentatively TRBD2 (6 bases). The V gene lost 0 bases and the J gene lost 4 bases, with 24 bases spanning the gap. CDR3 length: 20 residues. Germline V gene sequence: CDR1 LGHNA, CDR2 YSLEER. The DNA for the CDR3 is TGCGCCAGCAGCCAAGAAGTAGTCTCCCTTGGCGGGGAGCGCACCGGGGAGCTGTTTTTT. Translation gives CASSQEVVSLGGERTGELFF.

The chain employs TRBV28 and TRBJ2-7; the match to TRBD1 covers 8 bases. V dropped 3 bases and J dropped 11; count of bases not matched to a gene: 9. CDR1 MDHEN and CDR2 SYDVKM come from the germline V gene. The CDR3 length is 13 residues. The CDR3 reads CASSFSGGSVEYF. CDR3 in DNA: TGTGCCAGCAGTTTTTCAGGGGGCAGTGTGGAGTACTTC.

The DNA of the CDR3 is TGTGCCAGCAGCTCAGGGGGAGGTAATTCACCCCTCCACTTT. Translated: CASSSGGGNSPLHF. The chain employs TRBV11-2 and TRBJ1-6; 7 bases line up with TRBD1. The V segment lost 4 bases and the J segment 6 bases; nucleotides outside the gene matches: 3. Germline lookup yields CDR1 SGHAT and CDR2 FQNNGV. CDR3 length equals 14 residues. Combining the CDR3 with reference TRBV11-2 and TRBJ1-6 gives the whole variable domain EAGVAQSPRYKIIEKRQSVAFWCNPISGHATLYWYQQILGQGPKLLIQFQNNGVVDDSQLPKDRFSAERLKGVDSTLKIQPAKLEDSAVYLCASSSGGGNSPLHFGNGTRLTVT.

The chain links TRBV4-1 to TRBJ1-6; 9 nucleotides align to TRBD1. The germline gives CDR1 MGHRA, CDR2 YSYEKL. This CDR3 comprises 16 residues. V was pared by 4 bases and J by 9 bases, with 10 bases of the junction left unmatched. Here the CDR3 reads CASSPTGTGISSPLHF. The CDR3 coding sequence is TGCGCCAGCAGCCCCACCGGGACAGGGATATCTTCACCCCTCCACTTT.